This T cell receptor beta chain derives from a study of blood T cells in healthy people across ages. A second PCR, run for roughly 7 to 12 cycles, used a sample-barcoded 5' primer plus a J-beta primer mix. TCRdb fed the 5' RACE reads into MiXCR, producing one record per CDR3 protein. Of roughly 800,000 distinct CDR3 sequences in the sample, roughly 25% were seen once. Regarding this clonotype: Its cognate antigen is unknown.

Germline values: CDR1 SGHVS, CDR2 FQNEAQ. Trimming removed 5 bases at V and 4 bases at J, with 23 bases between. This CDR3 spans 17 amino acids. Broader study findings: The study could not conclusively compare naive and antigen-experienced cells, given its unsorted PBMCs.

These same records also appear under a second study, on T cells of mothers and their children. This second study notes: Second-round PCR products received sample barcodes and 2-4 random nucleotides from the M1S primer.

The chain combines TRBV7-8 with TRBJ1-2; D not resolved. The sequence was collected from a boy younger than 18 in good health. The sequenced sample consisted of blood. CDR3 residues: CASSPLVLVGSTYGYTF. The DNA of the CDR3 is TGTGCCAGCAGCCCATTGGTGTTGGTGGGAAGTACCTATGGCTACACCTTC.